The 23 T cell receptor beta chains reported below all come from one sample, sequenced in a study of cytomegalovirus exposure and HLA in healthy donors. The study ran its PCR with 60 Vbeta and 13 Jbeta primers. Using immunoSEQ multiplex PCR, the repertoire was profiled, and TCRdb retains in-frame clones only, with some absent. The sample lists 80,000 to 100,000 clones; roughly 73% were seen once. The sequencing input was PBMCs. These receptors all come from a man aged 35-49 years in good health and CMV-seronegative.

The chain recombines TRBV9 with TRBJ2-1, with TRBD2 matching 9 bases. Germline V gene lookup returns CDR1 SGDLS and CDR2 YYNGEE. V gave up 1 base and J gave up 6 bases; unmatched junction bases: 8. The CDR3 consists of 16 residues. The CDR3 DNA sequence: TGTGCCAGCAGCGTAACGGGACAGCGGGGGGCCAATGAGCAGTTCTTC. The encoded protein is CASSVTGQRGANEQFF.

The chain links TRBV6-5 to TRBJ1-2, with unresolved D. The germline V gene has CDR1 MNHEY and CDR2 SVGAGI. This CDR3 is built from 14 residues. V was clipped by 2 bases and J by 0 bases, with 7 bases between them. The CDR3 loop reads CASSYVAANYGYTF. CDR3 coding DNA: TGTGCCAGCAGTTACGTGGCAGCTAACTATGGCTACACCTTC.

CDR3 nucleotides: TGTGCCAGCAGTGGACAGGGGGCTAGTGAAAAACTGTTTTTT. It codes for CASSGQGASEKLFF. This chain links TRBV2 with TRBJ1-4; 10 nucleotides agree with TRBD1. V lost 4 bases, J lost 7 bases, and 3 bases stayed unmatched. The CDR3 totals 14 residues. Germline loops: CDR1 SNHLY, CDR2 FYNNEI.

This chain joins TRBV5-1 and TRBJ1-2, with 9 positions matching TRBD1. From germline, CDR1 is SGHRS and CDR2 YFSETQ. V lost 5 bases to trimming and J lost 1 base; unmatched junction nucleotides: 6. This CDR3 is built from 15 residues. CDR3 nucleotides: TGCGCCAGCAGACAACAGGGGGCCGGTAACTATGGCTACACCTTC. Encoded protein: CASRQQGAGNYGYTF.

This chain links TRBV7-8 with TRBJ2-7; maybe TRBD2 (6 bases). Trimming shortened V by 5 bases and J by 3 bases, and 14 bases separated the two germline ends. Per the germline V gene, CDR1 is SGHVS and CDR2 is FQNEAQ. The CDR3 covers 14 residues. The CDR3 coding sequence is TGTGCCAGCAGCCCCCGTGCGGGGAGCTACGAGCAGTACTTC. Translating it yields CASSPRAGSYEQYF.

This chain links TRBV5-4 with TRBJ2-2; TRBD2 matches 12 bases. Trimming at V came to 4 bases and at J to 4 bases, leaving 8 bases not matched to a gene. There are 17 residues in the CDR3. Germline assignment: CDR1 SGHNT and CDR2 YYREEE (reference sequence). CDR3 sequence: CASSQAPLAGGTGELFF. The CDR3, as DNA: TGTGCCAGCAGCCAGGCCCCACTAGCGGGGGGCACCGGGGAGCTGTTTTTT.

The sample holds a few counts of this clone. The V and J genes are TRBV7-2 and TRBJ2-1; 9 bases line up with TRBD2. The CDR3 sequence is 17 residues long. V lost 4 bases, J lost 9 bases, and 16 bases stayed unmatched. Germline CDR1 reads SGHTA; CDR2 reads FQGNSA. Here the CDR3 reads CASSSGKGAGGSGEQFF. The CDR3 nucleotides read TGTGCCAGCAGCTCAGGAAAAGGAGCGGGAGGAAGCGGTGAGCAGTTCTTC.

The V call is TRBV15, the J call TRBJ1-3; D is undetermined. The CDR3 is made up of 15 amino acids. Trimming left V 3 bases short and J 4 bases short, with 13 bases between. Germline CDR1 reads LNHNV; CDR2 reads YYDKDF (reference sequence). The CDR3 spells CATSSPGIQGNTIYF. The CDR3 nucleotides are TGTGCCACCAGCAGTCCGGGAATCCAAGGAAACACCATATATTTT. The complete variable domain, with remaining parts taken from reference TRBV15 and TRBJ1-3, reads DAMVIQNPRYQVTQFGKPVTLSCSQTLNHNVMYWYQQKSSQAPKLLFHYYDKDFNNEADTPDNFQSRRPNTSFCFLDIRSPGLGDTAMYLCATSSPGIQGNTIYFGEGSWLTVV.

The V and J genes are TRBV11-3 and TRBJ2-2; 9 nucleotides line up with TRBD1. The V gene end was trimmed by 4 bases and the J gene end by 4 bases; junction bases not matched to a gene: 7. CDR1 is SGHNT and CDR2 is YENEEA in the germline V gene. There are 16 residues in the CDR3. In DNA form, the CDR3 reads TGTGCCAGCAGCTCCGTACAGGGGGCGGTCACCGGGGAGCTGTTTTTT. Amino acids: CASSSVQGAVTGELFF.

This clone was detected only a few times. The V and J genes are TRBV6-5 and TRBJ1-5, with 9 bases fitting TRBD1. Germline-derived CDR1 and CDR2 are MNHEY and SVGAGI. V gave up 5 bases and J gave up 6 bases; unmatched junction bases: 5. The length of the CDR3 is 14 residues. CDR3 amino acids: CASSVTGGVQPQHF. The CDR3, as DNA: TGTGCCAGCAGTGTCACAGGGGGCGTTCAGCCCCAGCATTTT.

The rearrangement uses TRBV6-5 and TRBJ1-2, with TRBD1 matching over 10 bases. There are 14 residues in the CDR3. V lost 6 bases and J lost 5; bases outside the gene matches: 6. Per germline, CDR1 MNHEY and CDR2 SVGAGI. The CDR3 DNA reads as TGTGCCAGCAGCACCCGGACAGGGGGTTATGGCTACACCTTC. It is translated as CASSTRTGGYGYTF.

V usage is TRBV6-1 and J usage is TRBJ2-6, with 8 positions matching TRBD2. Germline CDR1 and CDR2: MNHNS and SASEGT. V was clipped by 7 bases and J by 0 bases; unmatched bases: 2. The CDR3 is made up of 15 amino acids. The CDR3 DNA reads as TGTGCCAGCACGGGGGGGCACTCTGGGGCCAACGTCCTGACTTTC. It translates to CASTGGHSGANVLTF.

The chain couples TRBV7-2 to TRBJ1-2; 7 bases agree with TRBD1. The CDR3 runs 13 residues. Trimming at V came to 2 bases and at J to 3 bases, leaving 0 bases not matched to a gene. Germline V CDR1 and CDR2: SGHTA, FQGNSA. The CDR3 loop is CASSLTGDYGYTF. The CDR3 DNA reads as TGTGCCAGCAGCTTAACAGGGGACTATGGCTACACCTTC.

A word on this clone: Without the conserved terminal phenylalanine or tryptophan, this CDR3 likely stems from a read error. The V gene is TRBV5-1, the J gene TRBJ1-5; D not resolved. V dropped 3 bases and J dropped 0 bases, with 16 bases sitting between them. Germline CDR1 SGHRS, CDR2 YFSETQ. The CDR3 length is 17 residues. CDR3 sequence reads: CASSWVPVDYSNQPQHV. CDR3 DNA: TGCGCCAGCAGCTGGGTGCCGGTCGATTATAGCAATCAGCCCCAGCATGTT.

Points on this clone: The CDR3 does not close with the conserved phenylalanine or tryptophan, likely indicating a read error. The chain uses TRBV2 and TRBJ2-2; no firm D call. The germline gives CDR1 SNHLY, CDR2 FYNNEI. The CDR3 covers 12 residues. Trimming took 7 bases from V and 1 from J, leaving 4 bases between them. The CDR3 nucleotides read TGTGCCAGCAATGAGAACACCGGGGAGCTGTTTGTT. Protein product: CASNENTGELFV.

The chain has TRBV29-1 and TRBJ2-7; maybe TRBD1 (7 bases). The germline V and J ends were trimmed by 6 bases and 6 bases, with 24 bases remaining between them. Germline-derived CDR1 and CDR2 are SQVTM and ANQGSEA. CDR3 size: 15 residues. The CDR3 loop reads CSVKGWQGGYREQYF. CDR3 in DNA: TGCAGCGTCAAGGGATGGCAGGGGGGTTATCGCGAGCAGTACTTC.

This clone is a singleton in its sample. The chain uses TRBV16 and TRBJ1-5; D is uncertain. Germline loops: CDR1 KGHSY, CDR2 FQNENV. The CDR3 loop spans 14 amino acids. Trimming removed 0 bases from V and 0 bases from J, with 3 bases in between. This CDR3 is CASSQSASNQPQHF. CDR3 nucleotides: TGTGCCAGCAGCCAATCGGCTAGCAATCAGCCCCAGCATTTT.

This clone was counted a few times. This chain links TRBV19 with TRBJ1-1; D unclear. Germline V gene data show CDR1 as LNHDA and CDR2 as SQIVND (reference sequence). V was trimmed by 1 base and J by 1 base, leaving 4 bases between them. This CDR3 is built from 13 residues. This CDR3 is CASSIGGNTEAFF. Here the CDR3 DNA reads TGTGCCAGTAGTATAGGCGGGAACACTGAAGCTTTCTTT.

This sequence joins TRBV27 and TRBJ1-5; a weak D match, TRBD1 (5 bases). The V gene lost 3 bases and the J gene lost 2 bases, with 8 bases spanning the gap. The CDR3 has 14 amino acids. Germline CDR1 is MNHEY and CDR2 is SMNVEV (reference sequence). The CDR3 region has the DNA TGTGCCAGCAGTTTCACAGGCGGCAATCAGCCCCAGCATTTT. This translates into CASSFTGGNQPQHF.

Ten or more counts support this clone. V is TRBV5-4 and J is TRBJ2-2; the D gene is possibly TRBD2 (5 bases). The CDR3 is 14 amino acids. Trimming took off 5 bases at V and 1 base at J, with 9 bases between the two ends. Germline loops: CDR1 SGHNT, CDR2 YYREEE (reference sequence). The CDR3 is CASRIGGNTGELFF. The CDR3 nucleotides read TGTGCCAGCAGGATTGGAGGGAACACCGGGGAGCTGTTTTTT.

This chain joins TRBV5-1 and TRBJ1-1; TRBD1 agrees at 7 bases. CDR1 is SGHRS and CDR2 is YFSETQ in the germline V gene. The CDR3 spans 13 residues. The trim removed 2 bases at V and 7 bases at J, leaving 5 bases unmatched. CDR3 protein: CASSFPPGGEAFF. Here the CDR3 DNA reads TGCGCCAGCAGCTTCCCCCCAGGGGGTGAAGCTTTCTTT.

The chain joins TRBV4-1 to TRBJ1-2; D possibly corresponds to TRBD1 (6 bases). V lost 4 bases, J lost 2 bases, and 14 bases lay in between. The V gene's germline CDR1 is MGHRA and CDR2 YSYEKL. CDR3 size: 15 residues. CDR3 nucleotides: TGCGCCAGCAGCCGAAGTACAGGGCCGAACTATGGCTACACCTTC. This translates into CASSRSTGPNYGYTF.

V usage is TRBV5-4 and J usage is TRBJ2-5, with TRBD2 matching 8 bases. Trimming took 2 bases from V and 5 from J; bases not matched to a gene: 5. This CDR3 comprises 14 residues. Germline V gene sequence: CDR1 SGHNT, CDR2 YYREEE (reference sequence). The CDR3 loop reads CASSFPSGGETQYF. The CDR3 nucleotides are TGTGCCAGCAGCTTCCCCAGCGGGGGTGAGACCCAGTACTTC. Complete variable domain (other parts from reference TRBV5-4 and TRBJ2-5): ETGVTQSPTHLIKTRGQQVTLRCSSQSGHNTVSWYQQALGQGPQFIFQYYREEENGRGNFPPRFSGLQFPNYSSELNVNALELDDSALYLCASSFPSGGETQYFGPGTRLLVL.